A selection of T cell receptor beta chains follows, all from one sample in a study of CD8 T cells in ankylosing spondylitis. TCRdb re-derived calls from the 5' RACE reads in MiXCR, one entry per CDR3 protein. The table lists about 800,000 distinct CDR3 sequences, 10% to 15% of them singletons. Sequencing was performed on blood, either unsorted or a sorted T cell fraction (not recorded which). The receptors here all came from a male donor with ankylosing spondylitis. Each CDR3 is given with its conserved first and last residue. The D gene is left open where the match is weak. Not all rows give a size; the values are once, few, many and, for expanded clones, a class.

J,D,V,size,CDR3,DNA
TRBJ1-1,.,TRBV5-1,few,CASSLDGAENTEAFF,TGCGCCAGCAGCTTGGATGGGGCGGAGAACACTGAAGCTTTCTTT
TRBJ2-5,TRBD2,TRBV3-1,.,CASSHRRESQLETQYF,TGTGCCAGCAGCCATCGGCGGGAGTCCCAGCTAGAGACCCAGTACTTC
TRBJ2-3,.,TRBV7-3,few,CASSYGGWFTDTQYF,TGTGCCAGCAGCTATGGGGGGTGGTTCACAGATACGCAGTATTTT
TRBJ1-1,TRBD1,TRBV6-1,few,CASSRRQGYTEAFF,TGTGCCAGCAGCCGTCGACAGGGATACACTGAAGCTTTCTTT
TRBJ2-5,.,TRBV5-4,few,CASSLAGREETQYF,TGTGCCAGCAGCTTGGCCGGTAGGGAAGAGACCCAGTACTTC
TRBJ2-1,.,TRBV3-1,.,CASSQVLSSYNEQFF,TGTGCCAGCAGCCAAGTTCTGAGCTCCTACAATGAGCAGTTCTTC
TRBJ1-4,.,TRBV20-1,few,CSARVYAGSGEKLFF,TGCAGTGCTAGGGTCTATGCAGGGTCAGGTGAAAAACTGTTTTTT
TRBJ2-5,.,TRBV15,few,CATSREGGRGGETQYF,TGTGCCACCAGCAGAGAAGGGGGACGAGGCGGGGAGACCCAGTACTTC
TRBJ2-6,.,TRBV6-1,many,CASNAGLAGANVLTF,TGTGCCAGCAATGCCGGACTTGCAGGCGCCAACGTCCTGACTTTC
TRBJ2-2,TRBD1,TRBV10-3,.,CAISERGTGNTGELFF,TGTGCCATCAGTGAGCGAGGGACAGGGAACACCGGGGAGCTGTTTTTT
TRBJ2-1,.,TRBV5-1,few,CASSLAVTSVSNEQFF,TGCGCCAGCAGCTTGGCCGTCACATCGGTGTCCAATGAGCAGTTCTTC
TRBJ1-2,.,TRBV4-2,few,CASSQSLLKNGYTF,TGTGCCAGCAGCCAGTCTTTACTCAAAAATGGCTACACCTTC
TRBJ1-1,.,TRBV20-1,few,CSARDLGRNTEAFF,TGCAGTGCTAGAGATCTCGGGAGGAACACTGAAGCTTTCTTT
TRBJ2-3,TRBD1,TRBV28,few,CASSTTGGSTDTQYF,TGTGCCAGCAGTACAACAGGGGGTAGCACAGATACGCAGTATTTT
TRBJ2-5,.,TRBV5-5,.,CASSLNVFATQYF,TGTGCCAGCAGCTTGAATGTGTTTGCGACCCAGTACTTC
TRBJ2-7,.,TRBV20-1,.,CSARYRADGSVQYF,TGCAGTGCTCGATACCGGGCGGACGGCTCGGTGCAGTACTTC
TRBJ1-6,.,TRBV20-1,many,CSARWGVGGSPLHF,TGCAGTGCTAGATGGGGGGTTGGGGGTTCACCCCTCCACTTT
TRBJ2-3,.,TRBV20-1,few,CSGAADTQYF,TGCAGTGGGGCCGCAGATACGCAGTATTTT
TRBJ2-7,TRBD1,TRBV5-1,.,CASTQGDSSYEQYF,TGCGCCAGCACTCAAGGGGACAGCTCCTACGAGCAGTACTTC
TRBJ2-3,.,TRBV7-9,.,CASSFYRDQDTQYF,TGTGCCAGCAGCTTTTACAGGGACCAAGATACGCAGTATTTT
TRBJ1-4,.,TRBV30,.,CAWSADREKLFF,TGTGCCTGGAGCGCTGATCGGGAAAAACTGTTTTTT
TRBJ2-2,.,TRBV6-4,.,CASRQVSNTGELFF,TGTGCCAGTCGACAGGTTTCGAACACCGGGGAGCTGTTTTTT
TRBJ1-1,TRBD1,TRBV12-3/TRBV12-4,.,CASSFRGQGSTEAFF,TGTGCCAGCAGTTTCCGAGGACAGGGGAGCACTGAAGCTTTCTTT
TRBJ2-7,TRBD1,TRBV10-3,many,CAISGQGRDEQYF,TGTGCCATCAGTGGACAGGGGCGCGACGAGCAGTACTTC
TRBJ2-7,.,TRBV18,.,CASSQSPNRVSYEQYF,TGTGCCAGCTCTCAAAGCCCCAACAGGGTTTCCTACGAGCAGTACTTC
TRBJ1-4,.,TRBV6-1,few,CASRPAGQSNEKLFF,TGTGCCAGCAGGCCGGCCGGACAGTCAAATGAAAAACTGTTTTTT
TRBJ2-3,.,TRBV15,few,CATSRGVGNTDTQYF,TGTGCCACCAGCAGAGGGGTGGGGAACACAGATACGCAGTATTTT
TRBJ2-7,TRBD1,TRBV6-2/TRBV6-3,.,CASIDRDPSYEQYF,TGTGCCAGCATCGACAGGGACCCCTCCTACGAGCAGTACTTC
TRBJ2-1,.,TRBV5-1,many,CASSLEGLMNEQFF,TGCGCCAGCAGCTTGGAAGGGCTGATGAATGAGCAGTTCTTC
TRBJ2-7,.,TRBV10-3,many,CAISESFAVSYEQYF,TGTGCCATCAGTGAGTCGTTCGCGGTCTCCTACGAGCAGTACTTC
TRBJ2-2,.,TRBV20-1,many,CSATSNNTGELFF,TGCAGTGCCACTTCCAATAACACCGGGGAGCTGTTTTTT
TRBJ2-1,.,TRBV4-2,many,CASSQDRGEGYNEQFF,TGTGCCAGCAGCCAAGACAGGGGGGAGGGGTACAATGAGCAGTTCTTC
TRBJ2-3,TRBD2,TRBV20-1,many,CSAKRGGPGDTQYF,TGCAGTGCTAAGCGGGGGGGCCCGGGAGATACGCAGTATTTT
TRBJ2-1,.,TRBV6-1,many,CASSPPLSGVPEQFF,TGTGCCAGCAGTCCTCCATTGTCGGGGGTTCCTGAGCAGTTCTTC
TRBJ2-3,.,TRBV10-1,many,CASSESRGLTDTQYF,TGCGCCAGCAGTGAGTCGAGAGGGCTGACAGATACGCAGTATTTT
TRBJ2-7,.,TRBV20-1,few,CSAHLPGAYEQYF,TGCAGTGCCCATCTCCCGGGGGCCTACGAGCAGTACTTC